This TCR beta chain was captured in a study of identical twins. The CDR3 spans 14 residues. The germline V and J ends were trimmed by 3 bases and 4 bases, with 12 bases remaining between them. This clonotype has ten or more counts. Its matching antigen is unknown. Findings of the study overall: Whereas memory repertoires showed no such difference, abundant cord blood beta clonotypes carried fewer insertions. Those out-of-frame alpha sequences shared by twins showed an excess of low generation probability.

TCRdb re-called the 5' RACE reads with MiXCR, one entry per CDR3 protein. The repertoire has 400,000 to 550,000 distinct CDR3 sequences, less than 25% of them found once; the top ten carry around 1%. The same sample was also used in a study of T cells expressing NK-cell markers. According to that study: The authors sequenced eight donors, of whom seven were HCMV-seropositive and one was seronegative. In several donors, dominant clonotypes made up roughly 25-60.1% of CD3+CD56-NKG2C+ cells.

Sequenced sample: CD4+ T cells sorted from blood. This clonotype was sampled from a woman between 18 and 30 years old in good health. This rearrangement joins TRBV12-3 or TRBV12-4 to TRBJ1-1, with D perhaps matching TRBD1 (5 bases). CDR3 in amino acids: CASSFGAGGTEAFF. CDR3 coding DNA: TGTGCCAGCAGTTTCGGGGCGGGAGGCACTGAAGCTTTCTTT.